This T cell receptor (beta chain) was sequenced in a study of CD8 T cells in ankylosing spondylitis. The study's findings and limits: Reportedly, disease-linked clones are significantly enriched in ankylosing spondylitis patients' matched synovial fluid. A TCR beta motif of 8 or 9 highly homologous variants appeared characteristic of ankylosing spondylitis blood. Disease-linked clones bore a CD8+ phenotype and were relatively rare in peripheral blood.

This clonotype was detected ten times or more. Its target is unknown. With V trimmed by 7 bases and J by 3 bases, 7 bases remained unmatched. This CDR3 has 14 amino acids. Quantitative molecular-barcoded 5'-RACE generated the TCR beta libraries. TCRdb recomputed calls from the 5' RACE reads with MiXCR, one row per CDR3 protein. The data show under 850,000 distinct CDR3 sequences, with roughly 19% seen just once and under 20% held by the top ten. The source is a male donor with ankylosing spondylitis. This chain links TRBV12-3 or TRBV12-4 with TRBJ2-7; TRBD1 agrees at 9 bases. Sequenced input: blood, either unsorted or a sorted T cell fraction (not recorded which). The CDR3: CASTPTGGIYEQYF. Here the CDR3 DNA reads TGTGCCAGCACCCCGACAGGGGGAATCTACGAGCAGTACTTC.